This T cell receptor beta chain stems from a study of beta chain features in type 1 diabetes. Expressed TCRB transcripts were sequenced because the entire RNA isolate underwent reverse transcription. Generated by immunoSEQ multiplex PCR, the TCRdb table keeps only in-frame clones and is missing some. The sample has roughly 300,000 clones; about 15% are singletons. There was one heparinised blood draw per donor, averaging roughly 110 mL. This clone was recorded a few times. From germline, CDR1 is ENHRY and CDR2 SYGVKD. V dropped 4 bases and J dropped 7 bases, with 10 bases sitting between them. CDR3 length: 12 residues.

This chain links TRBV10-3 with TRBJ2-5; the D is unclear. This receptor was identified in a young man in good health. Input material: central memory CD4+ T cells from blood. CDR3 sequence (DNA): TGTGCCATCAGTGCCCAAAAGGGGACCCAGTACTTC. Amino acids: CAISAQKGTQYF.